These 10 T cell receptor beta chains share one sample of origin, sequenced in a study of T cell clonotyping in hematopoietic cell transplantation. Stated time point: recipient sample about 28 days before transplant, after cytoreduction. This table comes from immunoSEQ multiplex PCR, and its TCRdb copy is limited to in-frame clones, with some not included. The table includes over 25,000 clones, 65% to 80% detected once. The sequencing used peripheral blood mononuclear cells, collected before stem cell transplant. The receptor source for this set is a woman aged 30 to 39 with chronic myeloid leukemia. Some clones in this sample may be carry-over from other donors' samples.

The chain employs TRBV7-9 and TRBJ2-1; 10 positions match TRBD1. V dropped 5 bases and J dropped 4; count of bases not matched to a gene: 5. CDR3 length: 15 amino acids. In germline, CDR1 is SEHNR, CDR2 FQNEAQ (reference sequence). CDR3 region: CASSLGDRGYNEQFF. CDR3 coding DNA: TGTGCCAGCAGCCTAGGGGACAGGGGTTACAATGAGCAGTTCTTC.

The chain employs TRBV4-2 and TRBJ2-7; TRBD2 agrees at 7 bases. There are 15 residues in the CDR3. V lost 2 bases and J lost 5; bases outside the gene matches: 9. CDR1 LGHNA and CDR2 YNFKEQ come from the germline V gene. CDR3 sequence reads: CASSQWGGTYDEQYF. The CDR3 coding sequence is TGTGCCAGCAGCCAATGGGGGGGGACGTACGACGAGCAGTACTTC.

J is TRBJ2-5 and V is TRBV9, with D perhaps matching TRBD2 (7 bases). The length of the CDR3 is 15 residues. The germline V gene has CDR1 SGDLS and CDR2 YYNGEE. V shed 0 bases and J shed 5 bases, with 14 bases lying between them. The CDR3 coding sequence is TGTGCCAGCAGCGTAGATGAAGGGGGAGGGGAGACCCAGTACTTC. As protein: CASSVDEGGGETQYF.

The gene calls are TRBV30 and TRBJ1-1; D may be TRBD1 (5 bases). The V and J ends lost 7 bases and 3 bases respectively, with 15 bases between them. The germline V gene encodes CDR1 GTSNPN and CDR2 SVGIG (reference sequence). The CDR3 consists of 13 residues. The DNA of the CDR3 is TGTGCCTCCCGCAGGGAGATGGACACTGAAGCTTTCTTT. This encodes CASRREMDTEAFF.

This clone has only a few counts. The chain links TRBV7-9 to TRBJ1-2; D is uncertain. Germline V lookup: CDR1 SEHNR, CDR2 FQNEAQ (reference sequence). V lost 4 bases to trimming and J lost 3 bases, with 18 bases between them. The CDR3 sequence is 16 residues long. The CDR3 reads CASSSAMLGLDYGYTF. The CDR3, as DNA: TGTGCCAGCAGCTCGGCCATGTTGGGTCTGGACTATGGCTACACCTTC.

The chain is built from TRBV5-1 and TRBJ1-3, with no clear D. V lost 3 bases and J lost 0, with 7 bases in between. This CDR3 comprises 14 residues. Germline values: CDR1 SGHRS, CDR2 YFSETQ. The CDR3 nucleotides read TGCGCCAGCAGCTCGGATTTCTCTGGAAACACCATATATTTT. Encoded protein: CASSSDFSGNTIYF. The entire variable domain, with the rest obtained from reference TRBV5-1 and TRBJ1-3, is as follows: KAGVTQTPRYLIKTRGQQVTLSCSPISGHRSVSWYQQTPGQGLQFLFEYFSETQRNKGNFPGRFSGRQFSNSRSEMNVSTLELGDSALYLCASSSDFSGNTIYFGEGSWLTVV.

The V call is TRBV7-6, the J call TRBJ2-1; TRBD1 matches at 7 bases. The CDR3 contains 15 residues. J was trimmed by 5 bases and V by 5 bases; bases with no gene match: 9. Germline CDR1 and CDR2: SGHVS and FNYEAQ. DNA for the CDR3: TGTGCCAGCAGCCGGTACCGGGACAGCGACAATGAGCAGTTCTTC. Protein sequence: CASSRYRDSDNEQFF.

V gene TRBV6-1 combines with J gene TRBJ2-7; 8 nucleotides align to TRBD1. Germline V gives CDR1 MNHNS, CDR2 SASEGT. The CDR3 covers 14 residues. Losses at the gene ends were 6 bases for V and 2 bases for J; bases not matched to a gene: 6. For the CDR3, the DNA is TGTGCCAGCAGCGACAGGGGACCTCCCTACGAGCAGTACGTC. This translates into CASSDRGPPYEQYV.

The chain recombines TRBV30 with TRBJ1-1; no definite D call. The germline V gene encodes CDR1 GTSNPN and CDR2 SVGIG (reference sequence). The CDR3 length is 13 residues. Trimming removed 1 base at V and 6 bases at J, with 12 bases between. The DNA for the CDR3 is TGTGCCTGGAGTGCATACAGTGGGGCTGAAGCTTTCTTT. Its protein product is CAWSAYSGAEAFF.

The chain joins TRBV7-8 to TRBJ2-7; 9 bases agree with TRBD2. The ends lost 3 bases at V and 3 bases at J; junction bases unmatched: 6. Germline CDR1 is SGHVS and CDR2 is FQNEAQ. This CDR3 is built from 15 residues. The chain's CDR3 is CASSFQLAGIYEQYF. The CDR3 DNA is TGTGCCAGCAGCTTCCAGCTAGCGGGAATCTACGAGCAGTACTTC.